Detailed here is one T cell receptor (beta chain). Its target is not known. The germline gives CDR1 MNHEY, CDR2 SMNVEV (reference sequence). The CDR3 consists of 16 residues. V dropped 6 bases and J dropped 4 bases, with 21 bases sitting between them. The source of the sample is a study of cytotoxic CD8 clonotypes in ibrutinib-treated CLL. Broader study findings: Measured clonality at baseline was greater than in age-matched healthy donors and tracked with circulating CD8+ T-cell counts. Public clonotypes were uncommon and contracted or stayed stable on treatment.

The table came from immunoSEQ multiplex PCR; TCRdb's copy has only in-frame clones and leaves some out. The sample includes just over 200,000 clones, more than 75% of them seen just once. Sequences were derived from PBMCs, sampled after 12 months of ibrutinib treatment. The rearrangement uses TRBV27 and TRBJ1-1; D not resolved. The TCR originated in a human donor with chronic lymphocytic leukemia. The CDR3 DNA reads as TGTGCCAGCAGAAAGAGCTTCAGCGGTACCCGCACTGAAGCTTTCTTT. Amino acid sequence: CASRKSFSGTRTEAFF.